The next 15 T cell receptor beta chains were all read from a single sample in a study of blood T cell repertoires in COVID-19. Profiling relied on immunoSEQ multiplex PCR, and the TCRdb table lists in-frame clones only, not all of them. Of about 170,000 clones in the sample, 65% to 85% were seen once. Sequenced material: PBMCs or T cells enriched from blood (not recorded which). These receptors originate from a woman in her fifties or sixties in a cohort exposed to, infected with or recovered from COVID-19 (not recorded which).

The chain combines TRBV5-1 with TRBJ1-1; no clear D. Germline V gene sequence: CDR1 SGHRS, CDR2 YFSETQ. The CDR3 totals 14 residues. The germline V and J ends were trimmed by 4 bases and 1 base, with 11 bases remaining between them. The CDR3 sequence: CASSTERTNTEAFF. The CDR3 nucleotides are TGCGCCAGCAGCACAGAGCGGACGAACACTGAAGCTTTCTTT.

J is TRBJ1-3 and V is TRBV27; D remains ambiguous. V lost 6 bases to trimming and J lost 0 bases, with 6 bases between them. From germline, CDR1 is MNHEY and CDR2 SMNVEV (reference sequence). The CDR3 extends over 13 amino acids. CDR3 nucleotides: TGTGCCAGCAGCCTGTTCTCTGGAAACACCATATATTTT. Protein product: CASSLFSGNTIYF.

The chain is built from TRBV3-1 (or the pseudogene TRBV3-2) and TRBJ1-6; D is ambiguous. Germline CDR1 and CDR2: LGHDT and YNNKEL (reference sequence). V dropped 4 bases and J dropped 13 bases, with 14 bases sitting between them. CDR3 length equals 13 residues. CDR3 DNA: TGTGCCAGCAGCCGATCGTTGGCCAATCCCCTCCACTTT. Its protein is CASSRSLANPLHF.

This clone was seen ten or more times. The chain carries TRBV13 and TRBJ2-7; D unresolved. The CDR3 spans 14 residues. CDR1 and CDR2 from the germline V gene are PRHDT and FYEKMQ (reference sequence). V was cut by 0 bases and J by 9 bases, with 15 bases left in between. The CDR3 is CASSLGPAGSLQYF. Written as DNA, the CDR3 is TGTGCCAGCAGCTTAGGGCCCGCTGGCTCCCTGCAGTACTTC.

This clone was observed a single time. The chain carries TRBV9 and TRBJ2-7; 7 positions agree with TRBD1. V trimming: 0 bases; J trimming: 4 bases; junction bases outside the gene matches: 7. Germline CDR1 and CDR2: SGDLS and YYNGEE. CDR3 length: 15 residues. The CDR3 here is CASSVAAGGMYEQYF. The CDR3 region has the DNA TGTGCCAGCAGCGTAGCGGCAGGGGGTATGTACGAGCAGTACTTC.

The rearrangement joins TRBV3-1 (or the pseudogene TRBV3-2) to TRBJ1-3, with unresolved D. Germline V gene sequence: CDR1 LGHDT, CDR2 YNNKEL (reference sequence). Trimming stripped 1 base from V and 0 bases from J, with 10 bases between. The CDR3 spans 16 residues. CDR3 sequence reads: CASSQGQRLSGNTIYF. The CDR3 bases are TGTGCCAGCAGCCAAGGGCAGCGTCTCTCTGGAAACACCATATATTTT.

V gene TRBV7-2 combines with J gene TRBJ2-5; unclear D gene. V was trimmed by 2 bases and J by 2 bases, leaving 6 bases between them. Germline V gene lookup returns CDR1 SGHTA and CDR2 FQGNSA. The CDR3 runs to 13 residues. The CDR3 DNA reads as TGTGCCAGCAGCTTATTCGGGCAAGAGACCCAGTACTTC. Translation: CASSLFGQETQYF.

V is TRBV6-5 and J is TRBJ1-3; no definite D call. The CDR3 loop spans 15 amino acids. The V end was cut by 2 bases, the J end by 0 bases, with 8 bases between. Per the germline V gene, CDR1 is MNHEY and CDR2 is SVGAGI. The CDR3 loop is CASSYGPDSGNTIYF. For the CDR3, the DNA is TGTGCCAGCAGTTACGGGCCCGACTCTGGAAACACCATATATTTT.

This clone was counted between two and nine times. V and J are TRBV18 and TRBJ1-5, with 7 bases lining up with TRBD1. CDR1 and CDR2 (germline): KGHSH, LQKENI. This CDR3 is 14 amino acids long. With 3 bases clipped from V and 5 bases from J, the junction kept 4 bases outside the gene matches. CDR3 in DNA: TGTGCCAGCTCACCGACAGGGTCCGATCAGCCCCAGCATTTT. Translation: CASSPTGSDQPQHF.

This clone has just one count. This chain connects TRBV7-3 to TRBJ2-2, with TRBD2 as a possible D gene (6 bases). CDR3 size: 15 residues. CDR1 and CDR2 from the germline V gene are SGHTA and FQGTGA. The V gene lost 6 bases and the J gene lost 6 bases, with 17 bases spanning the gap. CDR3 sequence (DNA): TGTGCCAGCAGTCCACGCGGAGGGTATGCCGGGGAGCTGTTTTTT. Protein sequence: CASSPRGGYAGELFF.

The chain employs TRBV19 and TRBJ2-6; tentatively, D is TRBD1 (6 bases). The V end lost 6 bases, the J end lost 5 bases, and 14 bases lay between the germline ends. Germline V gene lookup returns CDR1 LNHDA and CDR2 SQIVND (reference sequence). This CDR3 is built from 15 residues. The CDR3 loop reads CASSLRGLWANVLTF. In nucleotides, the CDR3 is TGTGCCAGTAGCCTCAGGGGTCTTTGGGCCAACGTCCTGACTTTC.

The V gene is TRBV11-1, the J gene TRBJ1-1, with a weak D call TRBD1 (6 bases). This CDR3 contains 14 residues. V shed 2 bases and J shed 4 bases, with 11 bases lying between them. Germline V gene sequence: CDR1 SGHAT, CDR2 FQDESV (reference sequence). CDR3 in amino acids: CASSLYSRGTEAFF. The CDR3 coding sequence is TGTGCCAGCAGCTTATATAGCAGGGGCACTGAAGCTTTCTTT.

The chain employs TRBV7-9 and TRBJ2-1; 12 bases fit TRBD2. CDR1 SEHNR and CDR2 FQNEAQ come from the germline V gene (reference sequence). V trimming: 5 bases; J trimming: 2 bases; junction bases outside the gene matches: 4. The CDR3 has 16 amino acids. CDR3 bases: TGTGCCAGCAGCCTAGGACTAGCGGGACCCTACAATGAGCAGTTCTTC. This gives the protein CASSLGLAGPYNEQFF.

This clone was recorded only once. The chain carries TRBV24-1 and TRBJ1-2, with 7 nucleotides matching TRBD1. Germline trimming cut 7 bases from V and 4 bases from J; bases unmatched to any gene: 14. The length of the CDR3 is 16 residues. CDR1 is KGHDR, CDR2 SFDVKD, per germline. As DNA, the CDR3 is TGTGCCACCAGCAGACAGGGTCGGCGGATCGTCTATGGCTACACCTTC. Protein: CATSRQGRRIVYGYTF.

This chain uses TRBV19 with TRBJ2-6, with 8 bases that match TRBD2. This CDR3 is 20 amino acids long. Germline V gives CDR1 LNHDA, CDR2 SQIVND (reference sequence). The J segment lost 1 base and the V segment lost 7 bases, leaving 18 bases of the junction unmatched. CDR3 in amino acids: CASTHTGLLADVSGANVLTF. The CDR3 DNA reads TGTGCCAGTACCCATACGGGGTTACTAGCGGATGTTTCTGGGGCCAACGTCCTGACTTTC.